These T cell receptor beta chains were read from a single sample in a study of blood T cell repertoires in COVID-19. The assay was immunoSEQ multiplex PCR, and TCRdb's table has in-frame clones only and misses some. The data contain 88,000 or so clones, 75% to 85% of them singletons. Sequenced sample: peripheral blood. The source of these receptors is a human donor in a cohort sampled during active COVID-19. Each CDR3 is given with its conserved first and last residue. D genes are given only for firm matches. Only some rows state a clone size, as once, few, many or a class for expanded clones.

J gene	V gene	D gene	clone size	CDR3 DNA	CDR3 protein
TRBJ2-3	TRBV12-5	TRBD2	NA	TGTGCTAGTGGGACTATAGGGAGGACTAGCGGGAGTGGCAACACAGATACGCAGTATTTT	CASGTIGRTSGSGNTDTQYF
TRBJ1-2	TRBV25-1	TRBD1	NA	TGTGCCAGCAGCTTTGATGACAGGGGGAACTATGGCTACACCTTC	CASSFDDRGNYGYTF
TRBJ2-1	TRBV6-2/TRBV6-3	NA	NA	TGTGCCAGCAGTTCCGAAGGTGCTGGGAACGGGAACGATGAGCAGTTCTTC	CASSSEGAGNGNDEQFF
TRBJ2-7	TRBV7-9	TRBD2	few	TGTGCCGGGGGGAGCCTAGCGGGAGTTTACGAGCAGTACTTC	CAGGSLAGVYEQYF
TRBJ2-7	TRBV18	NA	NA	TGTGCCAGCTCACTGAGGGGGGGCAGGGGCTCCTACGAGCAGTACTTC	CASSLRGGRGSYEQYF
TRBJ1-4	TRBV10-3	TRBD1	NA	TGTGCCATCAGTGAGGTGGACAGGGGCGGATCTAATGAAAAACTGTTTTTT	CAISEVDRGGSNEKLFF
TRBJ2-5	TRBV15	NA	many	TGTGCCACCAGCAGAGCGGCGGTGGAGACCCAGTACTTC	CATSRAAVETQYF
TRBJ1-1	TRBV7-9	NA	NA	TGTGCCAGCAGCCCCTGGGGAGGGCAGACTGAAGCTTTCTTT	CASSPWGGQTEAFF
TRBJ2-2	TRBV18	NA	NA	TGTGCCAGCTCACCATTTGGACAAAAGAACACCGGGGAGCTGTTTTTT	CASSPFGQKNTGELFF
TRBJ2-1	TRBV19	NA	NA	TGTGCCAGTAGTATACGCGGGGATATGTTCAATGAGCAGTTCTTC	CASSIRGDMFNEQFF
TRBJ1-5	TRBV4-3	NA	few	TGCGCCAGCAGCCAAGATCTGGACACTAGCAATCAGCCCCAGCATTTT	CASSQDLDTSNQPQHF
TRBJ2-1	TRBV6-4	TRBD2	NA	TGTGCCAGCAGTGACCTCCTAGCGGGAGGTGAGCAGTTCTTC	CASSDLLAGGEQFF
TRBJ2-7	TRBV6-6	NA	few	TGTGCCAGCATCCACTCCCAGGGTCAGGACGAGCAGTACTTC	CASIHSQGQDEQYF
TRBJ1-1	TRBV4-1	NA	NA	TGCGCCAGCAGCCAAGAACAGAGTGGCACTGAAGCTTTCTTT	CASSQEQSGTEAFF
TRBJ2-2	TRBV2	TRBD1	NA	TGTGCCAGCAGGAGGGACAGGGCGTCGGCCACCGGGGAGCTGTTTTTT	CASRRDRASATGELFF
TRBJ2-7	TRBV19	NA	NA	TGTGCCAGTAGTAGGCGGACCGGACAGTCCTACGAGCAGTACTTC	CASSRRTGQSYEQYF
TRBJ2-3	TRBV18	NA	NA	TGTGCCAGCTCACCAGACAGGTCTAGCACAGATACGCAGTATTTT	CASSPDRSSTDTQYF
TRBJ1-5	TRBV4-2	TRBD1	NA	TGTGCCAGCAGCCAAACACAGGGGAGTTACGGTCAGCCCCAGCATTTT	CASSQTQGSYGQPQHF
TRBJ2-7	TRBV6-1	TRBD2	once	TGTGCCAGCAGTGAAGAAGTAGCGGGGGACTACGAGCAGTACTTC	CASSEEVAGDYEQYF
TRBJ1-6	TRBV11-2	NA	NA	TGTGCCAGCAGCTTAGTGGGGCCACCTCCGGATAATTCACCCCTCCACTTT	CASSLVGPPPDNSPLHF
TRBJ1-1	TRBV6-4	NA	few	TGTGCCAGCAGTGACTCGCAGGGTTCGGCTGAAGCTTTCTTT	CASSDSQGSAEAFF
TRBJ2-1	TRBV5-1	TRBD2	NA	TGCGCCAGCAGCTTGCCTAGCGGCTCCTACAATGAGCAGTTCTTC	CASSLPSGSYNEQFF
TRBJ2-5	TRBV5-6	TRBD2	NA	TGTGCCAGCAGCAGGACTAGCGGGAGTCATGAGACCCAGTACTTC	CASSRTSGSHETQYF
TRBJ2-7	TRBV7-2	NA	NA	TGTGCCAGCAGCCTAATGGACTTCTCTGAGCAGCAGTACTTC	CASSLMDFSEQQYF
TRBJ1-4	TRBV5-8	TRBD1	once	TGTGCCAGCAGCCCGGGACAGGGTTGGGAAAAACTGTTTTTT	CASSPGQGWEKLFF
TRBJ1-1	TRBV3-1/TRBV3-2	NA	NA	TGTGCCAGCAGCCAAGTGGGGGCGGCCACTGAAGCTTTCTTT	CASSQVGAATEAFF
TRBJ2-3	TRBV7-3	TRBD2	NA	TGTGCCAGCAGCGCGGCTAGCGGGCAAAAAGTGGGGGCAGATACGCAGTATTTT	CASSAASGQKVGADTQYF
TRBJ1-6	TRBV9	NA	NA	TGTGCCAGCAGCGTAGCTGATTCACCCCTCCACTTT	CASSVADSPLHF
TRBJ2-5	TRBV2	TRBD2	NA	TGTGCCAGCAGCGGCCCCCGGCTAGCGGGGGGGCAAGAGACCCAGTACTTC	CASSGPRLAGGQETQYF
TRBJ2-1	TRBV6-5	TRBD1	NA	TGTGCCAGCAGTACATGGGACAGTGGAAATGAGCAGTTCTTC	CASSTWDSGNEQFF
TRBJ1-2	TRBV7-2	NA	NA	TGTGCCAGCAGCTTAGATCGAGGGAGGGTCGGGGGCTACACCTTC	CASSLDRGRVGGYTF
TRBJ1-3	TRBV6-5	NA	NA	TGTGCCAGCCGCGGAAACCGAAACACCATATATTTT	CASRGNRNTIYF
TRBJ2-1	TRBV6-6	NA	NA	TGTGCCAGCACCCTTCGTAGCGGACCCAATGAGCAGTTCTTC	CASTLRSGPNEQFF
TRBJ2-3	TRBV7-7	NA	NA	TGTGCTAGCAGCCCCTCTCCGGGAACAGATACGCAGTATTTT	CASSPSPGTDTQYF